A selection of T cell receptor beta chains follows, all from one sample in a study of CD8 T cells in ankylosing spondylitis. Each CDR3 protein is one row after TCRdb ran MiXCR on the 5' RACE reads. Among more than 650,000 distinct CDR3 sequences listed, around 11% were seen once. The material sequenced was blood, either unsorted or a sorted T cell fraction (not recorded which). These receptors came from a male donor with ankylosing spondylitis. Both conserved end residues are part of each CDR3. The order of the fields is clone size, V gene, D gene, J gene, CDR3 protein, CDR3 DNA. A D gene is named only where the DNA matches it firmly. Size tells how often a clone was seen (once, few, many) or the class of an expanded clone, and some rows leave it out.

size: few; V: TRBV6-2/TRBV6-3; D: NA; J: TRBJ2-3; CDR3: CASSYGGRTDTQYF; DNA: TGTGCCAGCAGTTATGGGGGCCGGACAGATACGCAGTATTTT
size: NA; V: TRBV6-1; D: NA; J: TRBJ2-3; CDR3: CASSEPGRADTQYF; DNA: TGTGCCAGCAGTGAACCGGGCAGGGCGGATACGCAGTATTTT
size: few; V: TRBV4-2; D: NA; J: TRBJ1-5; CDR3: CASSRRREGNQPQHF; DNA: TGTGCCAGCAGCCGAAGGAGGGAGGGCAATCAGCCCCAGCATTTT
size: NA; V: TRBV27; D: NA; J: TRBJ2-5; CDR3: CASSLQGVQETQYF; DNA: TGTGCCAGCAGTTTACAGGGTGTCCAAGAGACCCAGTACTTC
size: few; V: TRBV9; D: NA; J: TRBJ1-1; CDR3: CASSSRPDKILNTEAFF; DNA: TGTGCCAGCAGCAGCCGGCCAGATAAGATCCTGAACACTGAAGCTTTCTTT
size: few; V: TRBV20-1; D: TRBD2; J: TRBJ2-7; CDR3: CSARPSGSDTGYF; DNA: TGCAGTGCTAGACCTAGCGGGAGCGATACGGGGTACTTC
size: few; V: TRBV12-3/TRBV12-4; D: NA; J: TRBJ1-2; CDR3: CASSLRGNPTGYTF; DNA: TGTGCCAGCAGTTTAAGGGGAAACCCCACAGGCTACACCTTC
size: NA; V: TRBV6-4; D: NA; J: TRBJ1-1; CDR3: CARRSDRSGGEAFF; DNA: TGTGCCAGAAGATCCGACAGATCAGGTGGTGAAGCTTTCTTT
size: few; V: TRBV20-1; D: NA; J: TRBJ1-3; CDR3: CSARSPAWNTIYF; DNA: TGCAGTGCTAGATCCCCTGCTTGGAACACCATATATTTT
size: many; V: TRBV20-1; D: NA; J: TRBJ2-7; CDR3: CSVLPGSDEQYF; DNA: TGCAGTGTATTGCCCGGGAGCGACGAGCAGTACTTC
size: few; V: TRBV12-3/TRBV12-4; D: NA; J: TRBJ1-2; CDR3: CASRLIPQGHLHYGYTF; DNA: TGTGCCAGCAGGCTAATCCCACAGGGCCACCTCCACTATGGCTACACCTTC
size: NA; V: TRBV6-2/TRBV6-3; D: NA; J: TRBJ2-7; CDR3: CASRGTTRYWEYF; DNA: TGTGCCAGCAGGGGGACGACCCGCTACTGGGAGTACTTC
size: many; V: TRBV12-3/TRBV12-4; D: NA; J: TRBJ1-2; CDR3: CASSLVGKLYGYTF; DNA: TGTGCCAGCAGTTTAGTGGGGAAACTCTATGGCTACACCTTC
size: NA; V: TRBV15; D: NA; J: TRBJ1-3; CDR3: CATSRDSSGNTIYF; DNA: TGTGCCACCAGCAGAGACTCCTCTGGAAACACCATATATTTT
size: few; V: TRBV7-9; D: TRBD2; J: TRBJ2-1; CDR3: CASTRDYYNEQFF; DNA: TGTGCCAGCACCCGGGACTACTACAATGAGCAGTTCTTC
size: few; V: TRBV12-3/TRBV12-4; D: TRBD1; J: TRBJ2-5; CDR3: CASSETTGNQETQYF; DNA: TGTGCCAGCAGCGAGACGACAGGGAACCAAGAGACCCAGTACTTC
size: many; V: TRBV5-1; D: NA; J: TRBJ1-1; CDR3: CASSQEGRGEAFF; DNA: TGCGCCAGCAGCCAGGAAGGACGCGGTGAAGCTTTCTTT
size: few; V: TRBV6-1; D: NA; J: TRBJ1-4; CDR3: CASSPMLLGGKLFF; DNA: TGTGCCAGCAGCCCGATGCTACTTGGGGGAAAACTGTTTTTT
size: many; V: TRBV12-3/TRBV12-4; D: NA; J: TRBJ2-2; CDR3: CASSLGREGRELFF; DNA: TGTGCCAGCAGTTTGGGCAGGGAAGGCCGGGAGCTGTTTTTT
size: NA; V: TRBV20-1; D: NA; J: TRBJ2-2; CDR3: CSASGEWNTGELFF; DNA: TGCAGTGCTAGCGGGGAATGGAACACCGGGGAGCTGTTTTTT
size: NA; V: TRBV10-3; D: NA; J: TRBJ1-4; CDR3: CAISSSANEKLFF; DNA: TGTGCCATCAGTTCCTCGGCTAATGAAAAACTGTTTTTT
size: few; V: TRBV6-2/TRBV6-3; D: TRBD2; J: TRBJ2-1; CDR3: CASSSVVVRGGLHEQFF; DNA: TGTGCCAGCAGTTCGGTTGTTGTTCGGGGGGGCCTGCATGAGCAGTTCTTC
size: few; V: TRBV6-1; D: TRBD1; J: TRBJ2-1; CDR3: CASTLGTGRTDEQFF; DNA: TGTGCCAGCACCCTAGGGACAGGGCGCACCGATGAGCAGTTCTTC
size: few; V: TRBV7-2; D: NA; J: TRBJ2-1; CDR3: CASSLDPYNNEQFF; DNA: TGTGCCAGCAGCTTAGATCCCTACAACAATGAGCAGTTCTTC
size: NA; V: TRBV2; D: NA; J: TRBJ1-1; CDR3: CASSVMQVKNTEAFF; DNA: TGTGCCAGCAGTGTAATGCAGGTTAAGAACACTGAAGCTTTCTTT
size: NA; V: TRBV5-1; D: NA; J: TRBJ2-7; CDR3: CASSPRGRGEQYF; DNA: TGCGCCAGCAGCCCCCGGGGGCGCGGAGAGCAGTACTTC
size: NA; V: TRBV5-1; D: TRBD1; J: TRBJ1-2; CDR3: CASSWTGGDGYTF; DNA: TGCGCCAGCAGCTGGACAGGGGGCGATGGCTACACCTTC
size: few; V: TRBV20-1; D: TRBD1; J: TRBJ2-1; CDR3: CSADRGLPYNEQFF; DNA: TGCAGTGCAGACAGGGGGTTACCCTACAATGAGCAGTTCTTC
size: NA; V: TRBV6-1; D: NA; J: TRBJ2-3; CDR3: CASRPRGVRVTDTQYF; DNA: TGTGCCAGCAGGCCCCGTGGGGTTCGGGTCACAGATACGCAGTATTTT
size: few; V: TRBV28; D: NA; J: TRBJ1-4; CDR3: CASSQGGTNEKLFF; DNA: TGTGCCAGCAGTCAAGGGGGGACTAATGAAAAACTGTTTTTT
size: NA; V: TRBV5-4; D: NA; J: TRBJ2-2; CDR3: CASRSGTPTGELFF; DNA: TGTGCCAGCAGGTCGGGCACACCCACCGGAGAGCTGTTTTTT
size: few; V: TRBV25-1; D: NA; J: TRBJ2-5; CDR3: CASTGIQETQYF; DNA: TGTGCCAGCACAGGGATCCAAGAGACCCAGTACTTC
size: NA; V: TRBV20-1; D: TRBD2; J: TRBJ2-2; CDR3: CSARVGLAGGYTGELFF; DNA: TGCAGTGCTCGGGTGGGACTAGCGGGAGGTTACACCGGGGAGCTGTTTTTT
size: NA; V: TRBV12-3/TRBV12-4; D: NA; J: TRBJ1-5; CDR3: CASSPPRGPPWGPQHF; DNA: TGTGCCAGCAGTCCCCCCAGAGGGCCCCCATGGGGGCCCCAGCATTTT
size: few; V: TRBV20-1; D: NA; J: TRBJ1-3; CDR3: CSASVVNGNTIYF; DNA: TGCAGTGCTAGCGTAGTCAACGGAAACACCATATATTTT
size: NA; V: TRBV7-2; D: NA; J: TRBJ1-6; CDR3: CASSQPTVSPLHF; DNA: TGTGCCAGCAGCCAACCGACAGTTTCACCCCTCCACTTT
size: few; V: TRBV28; D: NA; J: TRBJ2-2; CDR3: CASSARGKLFF; DNA: TGTGCCAGCAGTGCACGGGGAAAGCTGTTTTTT
size: NA; V: TRBV20-1; D: NA; J: TRBJ1-5; CDR3: CSAKRPGSNQPQHF; DNA: TGCAGTGCGAAGAGACCGGGCAGCAATCAGCCCCAGCATTTT
size: few; V: TRBV6-5; D: NA; J: TRBJ1-2; CDR3: CASLDGNYGYTF; DNA: TGTGCCAGTTTGGACGGAAACTATGGCTACACCTTC
size: few; V: TRBV6-2/TRBV6-3; D: NA; J: TRBJ2-4; CDR3: CASRGKGFENIQYF; DNA: TGTGCCAGCAGGGGAAAGGGGTTCGAAAACATTCAGTACTTC
size: many; V: TRBV7-6; D: NA; J: TRBJ1-1; CDR3: CASSLDTVNTEAFF; DNA: TGTGCCAGCAGCTTAGACACGGTGAACACTGAAGCTTTCTTT
size: once; V: TRBV4-3; D: NA; J: TRBJ1-1; CDR3: CASSPTDRNTEAFF; DNA: TGCGCCAGCAGCCCTACCGACCGAAACACTGAAGCTTTCTTT
size: once; V: TRBV25-1; D: TRBD1; J: TRBJ1-6; CDR3: CASSDTGQGDSPLHF; DNA: TGTGCCAGCAGTGACACCGGACAGGGGGATTCACCCCTCCACTTT
size: many; V: TRBV20-1; D: NA; J: TRBJ2-7; CDR3: CSVKGNEQYF; DNA: TGCAGTGTAAAGGGGAACGAGCAGTACTTC
size: NA; V: TRBV12-3/TRBV12-4; D: NA; J: TRBJ2-1; CDR3: CASSLVQRAPDNEQFF; DNA: TGTGCCAGCAGTTTGGTTCAGCGGGCGCCAGACAATGAGCAGTTCTTC
size: NA; V: TRBV7-9; D: NA; J: TRBJ2-1; CDR3: CATGWGSSSYNEQFF; DNA: TGTGCCACCGGTTGGGGGTCCAGCTCCTACAATGAGCAGTTCTTC
size: many; V: TRBV20-1; D: NA; J: TRBJ1-4; CDR3: CSASPLLNEKLFF; DNA: TGCAGTGCTAGTCCCCTGCTCAATGAAAAACTGTTTTTT
size: NA; V: TRBV5-5; D: TRBD1; J: TRBJ1-1; CDR3: CASLRDRSYTEAFF; DNA: TGTGCCAGCCTCCGGGACAGGTCCTACACTGAAGCTTTCTTT